This entry describes one T cell receptor beta chain. Its cognate antigen is unknown. The sample belongs to a study of Ad26.COV2.S vaccination and SARS-CoV-2 variants. Study-level information: Donor participated within the Ad26.COV2.S arm of the COV1001 trial. Study observations and caveats: Substantial post-vaccination breadth of spike-specific CD8+ and CD4+ T cell responses was reported. The TCR-based breadth and depth measures might underestimate overall T cell responses.

The table came from immunoSEQ multiplex PCR; TCRdb's copy has only in-frame clones and leaves some out. The sample shows 380,000 or so clones, about four fifths of them seen only once. Treatment reported: roughly 18 received Ad26.COV2.S at low or high dose, single or two shots; about 5 received placebo; per-sample allocation not given. On day 63 after the first injection, vaccine and placebo recipients gave samples. The study used a vaccine consisting of an Ad26 vector that expressed Wuhan-strain SARS-CoV-2 spike. Germline V gives CDR1 SGHNT, CDR2 YYREEE (reference sequence). The CDR3 covers 15 residues. The ends were cut back, 0 bases at V and 3 bases at J, with 13 bases in the middle.

This chain joins TRBV5-4 and TRBJ2-7; no clear D gene. The clonotype comes from a person aged 18-60 years who received the Ad26.COV2.S COVID-19 vaccine or a placebo. Sequencing was performed on peripheral blood, taken in a trial of Ad26.COV2.S vaccine versus placebo. Here the CDR3 DNA reads TGTGCCAGCAGCTTGGCCGATTACGACCTCTACGAGCAGTACTTC. Translated: CASSLADYDLYEQYF.